The text below deals with one TCR beta chain. The record originates from a study of blood T cell repertoires in COVID-19. Cohort assignment relied on participant-reported clinical history. Recovered status applied to Cohort 3 donors who had two consecutive negative PCRs. It also applied to those with clearance or with symptom resolution. V was cut by 3 bases and J by 6 bases, with 14 bases left in between. The CDR3 runs to 15 residues. The germline gives CDR1 SEHNR, CDR2 FQNEAQ (reference sequence). In the original processing: Reference gene primer amplification gave nucleated cell count estimates. Sequencing was performed with immunoSEQ multiplex PCR; in TCRdb, only in-frame clones are kept and a portion is missing. The V and J calls and the clone size are those of that table, but D and trimming were determined from the DNA. The sample includes roughly 200,000 clones, approximately 78% of them seen just once.

The chain uses TRBV7-9 and TRBJ2-2, with no clear D. The sample comprised PBMCs or T cells enriched from blood (not recorded which). This receptor was identified in a man aged 40-49 years who had recovered from COVID-19. CDR3 nucleotide sequence: TGTGCCAGCAGCTTCCCCAGTCATGGTGCCGGGGAGCTGTTTTTT. Protein sequence: CASSFPSHGAGELFF.